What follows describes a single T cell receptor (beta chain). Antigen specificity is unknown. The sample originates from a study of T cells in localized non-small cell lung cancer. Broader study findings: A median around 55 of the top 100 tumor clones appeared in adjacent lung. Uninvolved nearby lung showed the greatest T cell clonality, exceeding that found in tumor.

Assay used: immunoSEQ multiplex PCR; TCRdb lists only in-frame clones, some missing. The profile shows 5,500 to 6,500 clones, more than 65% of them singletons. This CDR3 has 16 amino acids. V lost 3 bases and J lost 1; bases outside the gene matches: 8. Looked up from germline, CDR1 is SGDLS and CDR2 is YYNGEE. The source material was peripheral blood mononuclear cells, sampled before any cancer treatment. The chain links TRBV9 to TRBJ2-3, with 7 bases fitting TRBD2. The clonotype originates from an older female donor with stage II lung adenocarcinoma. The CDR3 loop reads CASSAGLVWGTDTQYF. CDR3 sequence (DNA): TGTGCCAGCAGCGCCGGACTAGTCTGGGGCACAGATACGCAGTATTTT.